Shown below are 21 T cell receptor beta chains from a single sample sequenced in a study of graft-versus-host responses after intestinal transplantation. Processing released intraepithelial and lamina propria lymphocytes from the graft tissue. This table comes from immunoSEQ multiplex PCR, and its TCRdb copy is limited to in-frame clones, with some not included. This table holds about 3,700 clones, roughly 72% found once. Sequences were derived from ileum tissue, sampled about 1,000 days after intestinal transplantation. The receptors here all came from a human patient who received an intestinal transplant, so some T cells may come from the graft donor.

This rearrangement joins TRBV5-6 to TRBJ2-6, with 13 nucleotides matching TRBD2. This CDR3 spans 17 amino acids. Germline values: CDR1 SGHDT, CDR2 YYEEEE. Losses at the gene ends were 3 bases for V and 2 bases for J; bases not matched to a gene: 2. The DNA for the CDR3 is TGTGCCAGCAGCTCCGGACTAGCGGGGGCTGGGGCCAACGTCCTGACTTTC. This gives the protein CASSSGLAGAGANVLTF.

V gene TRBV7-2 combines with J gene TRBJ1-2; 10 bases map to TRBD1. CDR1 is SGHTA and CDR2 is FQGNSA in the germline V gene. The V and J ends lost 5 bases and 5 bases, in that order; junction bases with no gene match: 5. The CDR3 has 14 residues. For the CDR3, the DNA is TGTGCCAGCAGCCCTCGACAGGGGGCATATGGCTACACCTTC. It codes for CASSPRQGAYGYTF.

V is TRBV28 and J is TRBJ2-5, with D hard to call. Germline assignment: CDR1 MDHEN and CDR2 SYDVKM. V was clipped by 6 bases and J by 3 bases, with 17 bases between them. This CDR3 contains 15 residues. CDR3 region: CASRTQLGAEETQYF. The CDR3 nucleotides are TGTGCCAGCAGAACCCAATTAGGTGCGGAAGAGACCCAGTACTTC. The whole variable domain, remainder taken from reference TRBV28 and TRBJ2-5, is DVKVTQSSRYLVKRTGEKVFLECVQDMDHENMFWYRQDPGLGLRLIYFSYDVKMKEKGDIPEGYSVSREKKERFSLILESASTNQTSMYLCASRTQLGAEETQYFGPGTRLLVL.

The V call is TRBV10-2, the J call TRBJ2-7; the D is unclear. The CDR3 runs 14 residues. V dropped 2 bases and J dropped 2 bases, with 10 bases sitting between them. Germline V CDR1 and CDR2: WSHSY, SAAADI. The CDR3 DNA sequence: TGCGCCAGCAGTGAGCGGCACCCCGCCTACGAGCAGTACTTC. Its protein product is CASSERHPAYEQYF.

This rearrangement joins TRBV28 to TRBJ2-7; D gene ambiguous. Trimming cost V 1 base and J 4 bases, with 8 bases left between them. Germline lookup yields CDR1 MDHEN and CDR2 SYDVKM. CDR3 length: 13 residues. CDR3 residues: CASSLSVGYEQYF. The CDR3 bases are TGTGCCAGCAGTTTATCGGTAGGATACGAGCAGTACTTC.

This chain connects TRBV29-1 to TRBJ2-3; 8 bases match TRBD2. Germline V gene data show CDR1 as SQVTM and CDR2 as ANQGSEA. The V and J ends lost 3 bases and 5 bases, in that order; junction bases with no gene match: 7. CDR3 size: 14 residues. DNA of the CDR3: TGCAGCGTTGACGGGGGCCGGGGGGGAGATACGCAGTATTTT. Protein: CSVDGGRGGDTQYF.

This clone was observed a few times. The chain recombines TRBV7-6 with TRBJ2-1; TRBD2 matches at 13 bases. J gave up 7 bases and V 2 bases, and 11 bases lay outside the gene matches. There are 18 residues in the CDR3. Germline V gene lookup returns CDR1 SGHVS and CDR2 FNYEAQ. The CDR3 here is CASSLLQLAGGPGNEQFF. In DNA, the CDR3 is TGTGCCAGCAGCTTACTGCAACTAGCGGGAGGGCCCGGGAATGAGCAGTTCTTC.

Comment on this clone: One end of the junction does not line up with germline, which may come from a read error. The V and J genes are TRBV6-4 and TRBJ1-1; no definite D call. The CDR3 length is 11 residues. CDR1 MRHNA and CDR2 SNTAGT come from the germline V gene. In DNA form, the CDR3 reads TGTGCCAGCCCCGAAGGAACTGAAGTTTTCTTT. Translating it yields CASPEGTEVFF.

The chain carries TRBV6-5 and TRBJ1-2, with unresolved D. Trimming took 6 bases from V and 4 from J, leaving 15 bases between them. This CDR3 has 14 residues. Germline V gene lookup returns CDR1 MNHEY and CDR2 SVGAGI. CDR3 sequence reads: CASSPGGYVYGYTF. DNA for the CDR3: TGTGCCAGCAGCCCGGGTGGGTATGTCTATGGCTACACCTTC.

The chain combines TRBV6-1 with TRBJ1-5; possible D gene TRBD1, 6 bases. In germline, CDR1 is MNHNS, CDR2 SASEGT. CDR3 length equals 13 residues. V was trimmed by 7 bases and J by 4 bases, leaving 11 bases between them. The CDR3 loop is CASKDSNNQPQHF. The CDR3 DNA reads TGTGCCAGCAAGGACAGCAATAATCAGCCCCAGCATTTT.

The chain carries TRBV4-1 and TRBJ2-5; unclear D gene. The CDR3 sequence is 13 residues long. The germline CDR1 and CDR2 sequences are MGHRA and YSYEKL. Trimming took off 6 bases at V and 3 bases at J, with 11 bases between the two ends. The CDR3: CASRGSSEETQYF. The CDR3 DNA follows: TGCGCCAGCAGGGGATCCAGCGAAGAGACCCAGTACTTC.

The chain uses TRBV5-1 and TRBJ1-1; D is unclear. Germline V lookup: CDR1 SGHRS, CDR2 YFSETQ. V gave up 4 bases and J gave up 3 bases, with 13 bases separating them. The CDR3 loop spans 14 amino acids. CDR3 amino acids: CASSRVGEDTEAFF. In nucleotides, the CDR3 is TGCGCCAGCAGCCGGGTCGGGGAGGACACTGAAGCTTTCTTT. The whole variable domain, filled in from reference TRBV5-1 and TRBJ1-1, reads KAGVTQTPRYLIKTRGQQVTLSCSPISGHRSVSWYQQTPGQGLQFLFEYFSETQRNKGNFPGRFSGRQFSNSRSEMNVSTLELGDSALYLCASSRVGEDTEAFFGQGTRLTVV.

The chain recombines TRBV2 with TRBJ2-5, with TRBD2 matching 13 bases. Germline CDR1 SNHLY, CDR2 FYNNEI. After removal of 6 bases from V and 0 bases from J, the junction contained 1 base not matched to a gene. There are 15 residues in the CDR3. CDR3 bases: TGTGCCAGCAGGGGGACTAGCGGGGACCAAGAGACCCAGTACTTC. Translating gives CASRGTSGDQETQYF.

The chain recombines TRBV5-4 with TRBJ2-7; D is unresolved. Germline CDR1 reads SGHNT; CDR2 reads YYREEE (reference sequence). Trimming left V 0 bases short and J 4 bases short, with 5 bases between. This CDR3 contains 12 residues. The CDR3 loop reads CASSLDRYEQYV. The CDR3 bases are TGTGCCAGCAGCTTGGATCGGTACGAGCAGTACGTC.

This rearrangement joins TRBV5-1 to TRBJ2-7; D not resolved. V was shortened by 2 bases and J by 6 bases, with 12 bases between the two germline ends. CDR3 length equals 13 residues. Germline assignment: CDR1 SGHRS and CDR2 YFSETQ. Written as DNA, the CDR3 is TGCGCCAGCAGCTTATCGGGTGCCCGCGAGCAGTACTTC. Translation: CASSLSGAREQYF.

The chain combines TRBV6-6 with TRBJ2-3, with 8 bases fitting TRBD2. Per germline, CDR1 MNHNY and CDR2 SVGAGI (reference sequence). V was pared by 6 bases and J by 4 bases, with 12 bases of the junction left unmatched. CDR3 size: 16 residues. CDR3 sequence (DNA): TGTGCCAGCAGACCGCGTGGCGGGAGGAGCTCAGATACGCAGTATTTT. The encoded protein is CASRPRGGRSSDTQYF.

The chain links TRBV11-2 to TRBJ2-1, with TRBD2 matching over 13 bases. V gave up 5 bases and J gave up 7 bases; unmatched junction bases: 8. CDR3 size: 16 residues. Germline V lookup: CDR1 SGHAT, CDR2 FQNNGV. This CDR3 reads CASSRELAGGPNEQFF. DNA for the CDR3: TGTGCCAGCAGCCGAGAACTAGCGGGGGGGCCGAATGAGCAGTTCTTC.

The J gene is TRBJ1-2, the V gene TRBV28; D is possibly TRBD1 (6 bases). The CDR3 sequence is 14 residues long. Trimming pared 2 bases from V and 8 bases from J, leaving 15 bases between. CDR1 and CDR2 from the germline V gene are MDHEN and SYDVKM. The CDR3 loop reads CASSLGGAHRGYTF. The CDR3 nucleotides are TGTGCCAGCAGTTTAGGGGGGGCCCATCGCGGCTACACCTTC.

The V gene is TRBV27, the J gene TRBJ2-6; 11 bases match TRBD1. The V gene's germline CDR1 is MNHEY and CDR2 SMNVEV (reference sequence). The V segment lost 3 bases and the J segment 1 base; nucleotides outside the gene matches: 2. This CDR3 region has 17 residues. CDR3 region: CASSFGQGASGANVLTF. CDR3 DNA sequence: TGTGCCAGCAGTTTCGGACAGGGGGCTTCTGGGGCCAACGTCCTGACTTTC. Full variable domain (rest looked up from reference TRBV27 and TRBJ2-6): EAQVTQNPRYLITVTGKKLTVTCSQNMNHEYMSWYRQDPGLGLRQIYYSMNVEVTDKGDVPEGYKVSRKEKRNFPLILESPSPNQTSLYFCASSFGQGASGANVLTFGAGSRLTVL.

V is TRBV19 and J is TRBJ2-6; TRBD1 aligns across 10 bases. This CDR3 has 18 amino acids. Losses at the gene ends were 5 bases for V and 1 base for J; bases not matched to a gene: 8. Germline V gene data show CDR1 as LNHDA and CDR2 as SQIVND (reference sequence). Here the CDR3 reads CASSGGTGAFSGANVLTF. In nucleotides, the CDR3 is TGTGCCAGTAGTGGGGGGACAGGGGCTTTTTCTGGGGCCAACGTCCTGACTTTC. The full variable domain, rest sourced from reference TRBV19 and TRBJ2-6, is DGGITQSPKYLFRKEGQNVTLSCEQNLNHDAMYWYRQDPGQGLRLIYYSQIVNDFQKGDIAEGYSVSREKKESFPLTVTSAQKNPTAFYLCASSGGTGAFSGANVLTFGAGSRLTVL.

The CDR3 sequence: CASSEPGSNQPQHF. The CDR3 DNA follows: TGTGCCAGCAGTGAACCTGGTTCCAATCAGCCCCAGCATTTT. The chain employs TRBV6-1 and TRBJ1-5; D gene uncertain. CDR1 is MNHNS and CDR2 is SASEGT in the germline V gene. V lost 2 bases to trimming and J lost 3 bases, with 8 bases between them. This CDR3 has 14 amino acids.